This TCR beta chain was found in a study of response to subunit inactivated influenza vaccine. Study observations and caveats: The study's authors posited that every seasonal influenza vaccination enlists few new T cells.

This CDR3 is 16 amino acids long. The J segment lost 9 bases and the V segment lost 2 bases, leaving 12 bases of the junction unmatched. TCRdb itself ran the RT-PCR reads through MiXCR, one entry per CDR3 protein. The table shows around 580,000 distinct CDR3 sequences, with around 13% occurring only once. Worth noting for this clonotype: Its antigen is unidentified.

The V and J genes are TRBV12-3 or TRBV12-4 and TRBJ2-1, with TRBD2 identical over 8 bases. The TCR originated in a man in his fifties who received an inactivated influenza vaccine. This material consisted of PBMCs from blood, taken 11 to 12 days after vaccination. CDR3 in DNA: TGTGCCAGCAGTTTACTGTCGGGAGGGTATAGGAGTGAGCAGTTCTTC. Amino acid sequence: CASSLLSGGYRSEQFF.